Presented here are 7 T cell receptor beta chains from one specimen sequenced in a study of blood T cell repertoires in COVID-19. Some clones are missing from TCRdb's copy, which holds only in-frame ones; the method was immunoSEQ multiplex PCR. The profile shows 99,000 or so clones, roughly 76% of them singletons. Sequencing input: peripheral blood. All receptors come from a woman aged 65 to 85 with acute or convalescent COVID-19.

The CDR3 protein is CASSLDVMGTRRGNEQFF. The CDR3 region has the DNA TGTGCCAGCAGCTTAGACGTTATGGGAACCCGCAGGGGCAATGAGCAGTTCTTC. V gene TRBV7-6 combines with J gene TRBJ2-1, with a weak D call TRBD1 (6 bases). Trimming cost V 1 base and J 6 bases, with 22 bases left between them. The CDR3 runs to 18 residues. Germline lookup yields CDR1 SGHVS and CDR2 FNYEAQ.

V is TRBV6-5 and J is TRBJ1-4; 7 bases line up with TRBD1. CDR3 length: 13 amino acids. CDR1 is MNHEY, CDR2 SVGAGI, per germline. The ends lost 6 bases at V and 8 bases at J; junction bases unmatched: 6. Written as DNA, the CDR3 is TGTGCCAGCAGACGCGCACAGGGGGAAAAACTGTTTTTT. Translating gives CASRRAQGEKLFF.

The CDR3 spells CASSLSGRSNEQFF. The CDR3 DNA sequence: TGTGCCAGCAGCTTAAGCGGGAGGTCTAATGAGCAGTTCTTC. The gene calls are TRBV7-3 and TRBJ2-1; TRBD2 aligns across 8 bases. The CDR3 covers 14 residues. Trimming at V came to 1 base and at J to 7 bases, leaving 3 bases not matched to a gene. Germline V gene sequence: CDR1 SGHTA, CDR2 FQGTGA.

The genes are TRBV7-2 and TRBJ1-4; 7 bases map to TRBD1. The CDR3 has 15 amino acids. V was pared by 2 bases and J by 2 bases, with 2 bases of the junction left unmatched. CDR1 and CDR2 from the germline V gene are SGHTA and FQGNSA. CDR3 sequence reads: CASSLSTGTNEKLFF. As DNA, the CDR3 is TGTGCCAGCAGCTTATCGACAGGGACTAATGAAAAACTGTTTTTT.

This clone was seen only once. The V call is TRBV27, the J call TRBJ2-3; 7 bases agree with TRBD1. Germline CDR1 and CDR2: MNHEY and SMNVEV (reference sequence). Trimming cost V 5 bases and J 0 bases; bases outside gene matches: 8. The CDR3 consists of 16 residues. The CDR3, as DNA: TGTGCCAGCAGTCCCTACAGGGGTCGAAGCACAGATACGCAGTATTTT. It translates to CASSPYRGRSTDTQYF.

This chain uses TRBV29-1 with TRBJ2-5, with 8 bases fitting TRBD1. CDR3 length equals 16 residues. Germline V CDR1 and CDR2: SQVTM, ANQGSEA. V shed 7 bases and J 1 base; nucleotides not matched to a gene: 14. CDR3 in DNA: TGCAGCGCTACCCCCTCGGAGACAGGGGTCCAAGAGACCCAGTACTTC. Amino acid sequence: CSATPSETGVQETQYF.

J is TRBJ2-3 and V is TRBV7-6; TRBD2 aligns across 9 bases. J was trimmed by 3 bases and V by 8 bases; bases with no gene match: 9. This CDR3 region has 15 residues. The germline gives CDR1 SGHVS, CDR2 FNYEAQ. The DNA for the CDR3 is TGTGCCAGCCAAGACCACAGCGGGAGGACAGATACGCAGTATTTT. Translation gives CASQDHSGRTDTQYF.